The 9 T cell receptor beta chains in this list originate from one sample, sequenced in a study of shared clonotypes between healthy human individuals. TCRdb's copy holds only in-frame clones and misses some; the assay was immunoSEQ multiplex PCR. The sample carries 2 million to 2.5 million clones, around 90% recorded once. Material: naive CD4+ T cells from PBMCs. Subset noted: CD45RA+ positively selected. The source is a man aged 18 to 29 in good health. Some clones in this sample may be carry-over from other donors' samples.

J is TRBJ2-7 and V is TRBV19; D may be TRBD2 (5 bases). V was shortened by 5 bases and J by 2 bases, with 10 bases between the two germline ends. From germline, CDR1 is LNHDA and CDR2 SQIVND (reference sequence). CDR3 length: 13 residues. The CDR3 DNA is TGTGCCAGTAGTCGGACTCCGACCTACGAGCAGTACTTC. Encoded protein: CASSRTPTYEQYF.

For this clone: This specimen includes other DNA sequences encoding the same CDR3. This chain connects TRBV9 to TRBJ1-2; D gene uncertain. V lost 3 bases and J 7 bases, leaving 7 bases between the germline ends. CDR3 length: 11 residues. Germline CDR1 SGDLS, CDR2 YYNGEE. CDR3 nucleotide sequence: TGTGCCAGCAGCGCCCCCCGTGGCTACACCTTC. This sequence encodes CASSAPRGYTF.

The rearrangement links TRBV7-8 to TRBJ2-5; 12 nucleotides match TRBD1. This CDR3 contains 17 residues. Per the germline V gene, CDR1 is SGHVS and CDR2 is FQNEAQ. Trimming took 5 bases from V and 5 from J; bases not matched to a gene: 12. CDR3 sequence: CASSPRPGTGGEETQYF. The CDR3 DNA reads TGTGCCAGCAGCCCGCGACCCGGGACAGGGGGCGAGGAGACCCAGTACTTC. Full variable domain (rest looked up from reference TRBV7-8 and TRBJ2-5): GAGVSQSPRYKVAKRGQDVALRCDPISGHVSLFWYQQALGQGPEFLTYFQNEAQLDKSGLPSDRFFAERPEGSVSTLKIQRTQQEDSAVYLCASSPRPGTGGEETQYFGPGTRLLVL.

The V call is TRBV7-8, the J call TRBJ1-1; weak D call: TRBD1 (5 bases). Germline CDR1 is SGHVS and CDR2 is FQNEAQ. The CDR3 length is 13 residues. Deletions cut 1 base from V and 5 bases from J, with 8 bases between. The CDR3 protein is CASSLDEGTEAFF. DNA of the CDR3: TGTGCCAGCAGCTTAGACGAGGGGACTGAAGCTTTCTTT.

This clone was seen only once. The gene calls are TRBV6-1 and TRBJ2-7, with no clear D. Between the trimmed V and J ends, which lost 2 bases and 7 bases, there was a span of 12 bases. Germline assignment: CDR1 MNHNS and CDR2 SASEGT. This CDR3 region has 13 residues. The CDR3 spells CASSERAVREQYF. The CDR3 coding sequence is TGTGCCAGCAGTGAAAGGGCAGTCCGGGAGCAGTACTTC.

J is TRBJ1-2 and V is TRBV2; D may be TRBD1 (5 bases). The CDR3 is 14 residues long. From germline, CDR1 is SNHLY and CDR2 FYNNEI. The germline V and J ends were trimmed by 3 bases and 8 bases, with 16 bases remaining between them. The CDR3 nucleotides read TGTGCCAGCAGTGAGATTATGGGGACTTTGGGCTACACCTTC. Residues: CASSEIMGTLGYTF.

CDR3 region: CASRALDRFDREQYF. CDR3 DNA: TGTGCCAGTAGGGCCCTCGACAGGTTCGATCGTGAGCAGTACTTC. The chain is built from TRBV19 and TRBJ2-7; D possibly corresponds to TRBD1 (6 bases). Per germline, CDR1 LNHDA and CDR2 SQIVND (reference sequence). Trimming cost V 6 bases and J 7 bases, with 22 bases left between them. The length of the CDR3 is 15 residues.

CDR3 sequence (DNA): TGTGCCACTCGCCGAGAGGGGCTAAATGAAAAACTGTTTTTT. It codes for CATRREGLNEKLFF. The rearrangement joins TRBV6-1 to TRBJ1-4, with TRBD1 as a possible D gene (5 bases). CDR1 is MNHNS, CDR2 SASEGT, per germline. V dropped 10 bases and J dropped 5 bases, with 17 bases sitting between them. There are 14 residues in the CDR3.

The chain couples TRBV2 to TRBJ2-7; 7 nucleotides align to TRBD2. Looked up from germline, CDR1 is SNHLY and CDR2 is FYNNEI. V trimming: 5 bases; J trimming: 4 bases; junction bases outside the gene matches: 5. The CDR3 is 13 residues long. The CDR3 is CASSLADEYEQYF. The CDR3 DNA is TGTGCCAGCAGTCTAGCGGACGAGTACGAGCAGTACTTC.